The present entry profiles one TCR beta chain with its context. Its specificity is unknown. This entry belongs to a study of cytomegalovirus exposure and HLA in healthy donors. PCR employed 60 Vbeta and 13 Jbeta primers. Data came from immunoSEQ multiplex PCR; TCRdb stores just in-frame clones and leaves some out. The profile shows tens of thousands of clones, roughly 70% of them singletons. The germline V gene encodes CDR1 MNHEY and CDR2 SVGAGI. Trimming removed 4 bases from V and 7 bases from J; junction bases left unmatched: 7. The CDR3 has 15 amino acids. General observations from the study: Per published accounts, TCR beta sequences correctly predicted the HLA-A and HLA-B alleles of most subjects. Being productive about 87% or about 30% of the time was typical of most TCR beta V segments in an earlier analysis. A later analysis linked a missense DCLRE1C variant to TCR beta V- and J-gene trimming.

The rearrangement uses TRBV6-5 and TRBJ1-3; 10 bases match TRBD1. The receptor was isolated from a woman aged 60-75 years in good health and CMV-seropositive. Sequencing was performed on PBMCs. CDR3: CASSSDRGIYNTIYF. The CDR3 nucleotides read TGTGCCAGCAGTTCGGACAGGGGGATATACAACACCATATATTTT.